This T cell receptor (beta chain) derives from a study of CXCR3-negative and CXCR3-positive naive CD8 T cells. The CDR3 sequence is 14 residues long. Germline V gene sequence: CDR1 DFQATT, CDR2 SNEGSKA (reference sequence). All TRB cDNA libraries came from 5' RACE performed with UMI labels. Using the 5' RACE reads, TCRdb records one entry per CDR3 protein without DNA. This sample's table reports fewer than 90,000 distinct CDR3 sequences. Of note for this clonotype: Its antigen remains unknown.

Study-level findings and limits: Naive cells that were CXCR3-positive had more hydrophobic TRB CDR3s (compared with CXCR3-negative naive cells).

Every CD8+ T cell subset underwent triplicate sorting at a few hundred thousand cells apiece. The CD45RO-CCR7+CD27+CD95- phenotype denoted naive CD8+ T cells. Sequencing was carried out using naive CXCR3+ CD8+ T cells from blood. Subset denoted: CD45RO-CCR7+CD27+CD95- naive CD8+ T cells expressing CXCR3 (TNR3+). The source of this sequence is a human donor in good health. Some clones in this sample may be carry-over from other donors' samples. The rearrangement uses TRBV20-1 and TRBJ1-4; the D call of TRBD1 rests on TCRdb alone, since no DNA is present to check it. The CDR3 protein is CSARVKGTNEKLFF.